A selection of T cell receptor beta chains follows, all from one sample in a study of blood T cell repertoires in COVID-19. Some clones are missing from TCRdb's copy, which holds only in-frame ones; the method was immunoSEQ multiplex PCR. The sample consists of some 160,000 clones, 85% to 90% of them appearing once. Sequenced input: peripheral blood. These receptors were collected from a woman aged 65 to 85 with acute or convalescent COVID-19. Each CDR3 is given with its conserved first and last residue. The D gene is left open where the match is weak. Size is omitted from some rows. Given values are once, few, many or a class for expanded clones.

abundance,v_gene,j_gene,d_gene,CDR3aa,CDR3nt
once,TRBV11-1,TRBJ1-2,TRBD1,CASSADRVRGYTF,TGTGCCAGCAGCGCGGACAGGGTGCGTGGCTACACCTTC
.,TRBV10-3,TRBJ1-1,TRBD1,CAIRLTGTGGTEAFF,TGTGCCATCAGACTCACCGGGACAGGGGGTACTGAAGCTTTCTTT
.,TRBV10-3,TRBJ1-2,TRBD1,CAIRGQGSNYGYTF,TGTGCCATCAGGGGACAGGGTTCCAACTATGGCTACACCTTC
.,TRBV19,TRBJ2-7,TRBD2,CASSTALVERGRSYEQYF,TGTGCCAGTAGTACCGCCTTGGTGGAGCGGGGGAGATCCTACGAGCAGTACTTC
.,TRBV6-6,TRBJ1-5,TRBD1,CASSSLGTGPQPQHF,TGTGCCAGCAGTTCCCTCGGGACAGGGCCTCAGCCCCAGCATTTT
.,TRBV5-4,TRBJ2-1,TRBD2,CASSLEGLAGNEQFF,TGTGCCAGCAGCTTGGAAGGCCTAGCGGGAAATGAGCAGTTCTTC
.,TRBV5-8,TRBJ2-7,.,CASSFMADLAYEQYF,TGTGCCAGCAGCTTTATGGCAGACCTAGCCTACGAGCAGTACTTC
.,TRBV18,TRBJ1-1,.,CASSPSDRMSEAFF,TGTGCCAGCTCACCCTCTGACAGGATGTCTGAAGCTTTCTTT
.,TRBV9,TRBJ2-3,.,CASSVALADTTDTQYF,TGTGCCAGCAGCGTAGCTCTGGCGGACACCACAGATACGCAGTATTTT
.,TRBV6-5,TRBJ2-1,.,CASSYGRVGEQFF,TGTGCCAGCAGTTACGGGCGAGTCGGTGAGCAGTTCTTC
.,TRBV5-1,TRBJ2-1,.,CASSKDTYNEQFF,TGCGCCAGCAGCAAAGACACCTACAATGAGCAGTTCTTC
.,TRBV20-1,TRBJ2-7,.,CSASHTWAPGEQYF,TGCAGTGCTAGTCATACGTGGGCCCCCGGCGAGCAGTACTTC
.,TRBV5-1,TRBJ1-1,.,CASSFRQSNTEAFF,TGCGCCAGCAGCTTTAGACAATCGAACACTGAAGCTTTCTTT
.,TRBV11-2,TRBJ2-5,.,CASSLIQGQETQYF,TGTGCCAGCAGCTTGATACAGGGCCAAGAGACCCAGTACTTC
few,TRBV2,TRBJ2-7,.,CASSQDRSYEQYF,TGTGCCAGCAGCCAGGACAGATCCTACGAGCAGTACTTC
.,TRBV6-2/TRBV6-3,TRBJ2-1,TRBD2,CASSSGTSGYRSYNEQFF,TGTGCCAGCAGTTCCGGGACTAGCGGTTATCGCTCCTACAATGAGCAGTTCTTC
.,TRBV7-2,TRBJ1-3,.,CASSLALGDSGNTIYF,TGTGCCAGCAGCTTAGCGCTCGGGGATTCGGGAAACACCATATATTTT
.,TRBV13,TRBJ2-4,TRBD1,CASSLDRGLPKNIQYF,TGTGCCAGCAGCTTGGACAGGGGGTTACCCAAAAACATTCAGTACTTC
.,TRBV7-9,TRBJ1-4,.,CASSLGGNEKLFF,TGTGCCAGCAGCTTGGGAGGTAATGAAAAACTGTTTTTT
.,TRBV6-1,TRBJ2-3,TRBD2,CASSDHRSRTGLEAQYF,TGTGCCAGCAGTGACCATAGATCGCGTACCGGACTAGAAGCGCAGTATTTT
.,TRBV4-2,TRBJ1-1,.,CASSHHGQTNTEAFF,TGTGCCAGCAGCCACCACGGACAGACGAACACTGAAGCTTTCTTT
.,TRBV5-4,TRBJ2-1,TRBD2,CASSVALAGFAEQFF,TGTGCCAGCAGCGTGGCGCTAGCGGGATTTGCTGAGCAGTTCTTC
.,TRBV14,TRBJ1-4,.,CASSPGTQWNEKLFF,TGTGCCAGCAGCCCGGGGACACAGTGGAATGAAAAACTGTTTTTT